The sequence of this TCR beta chain was determined in a study of shared clonotypes between healthy human individuals. With unsorted samples, genomic DNA was obtained from about 100 million PBMCs. The CDR3 is 9 amino acids. In germline, CDR1 is SEHNR, CDR2 FQNEAQ (reference sequence). As to this clone: One end of the junction fails to match germline, which may point to a read error.

The assay was carried out at the deep level. An even split of each subset's genomic DNA across several immunoSEQ plates was performed. The quantity of DNA used in unsorted PBMC replicate PCRs was 250 to 350 ng, corresponding to tens of thousands of T cell genomes. This table comes from immunoSEQ multiplex PCR, and its TCRdb copy is limited to in-frame clones, with some not included. The repertoire holds some 510,000 clones, with about four fifths as singletons. V is TRBV7-9 and J is TRBJ2-7; no firm D call. Input material: PBMCs. The clonotype was recovered from a woman aged 40-49 years in good health. Some clones in this sample may be carry-over from other donors' samples. CDR3 nucleotide sequence: TGTGCTAGCAGCCGCCTCTGGGTCTTC. Protein product: CASSRLWVF.